This T cell receptor beta chain was found in a study of shared clonotypes between healthy human individuals. CDR1 is LNHDA, CDR2 SQIVND, per germline (reference sequence). With V trimmed by 3 bases and J by 7 bases, 6 bases remained unmatched. The CDR3 is 15 residues long. TCRdb keeps only in-frame clones here, not all; method: immunoSEQ multiplex PCR. The sample lists fewer than 1.6 million clones, about 98.5% seen once, with approximately 0.38% in the top ten. Sequencing was carried out using naive CD4+ T cells sorted from blood. Subset noted: CD45RA+ positively selected. The chain joins TRBV19 to TRBJ1-2, with TRBD1 matching 12 bases. The clonotype was recovered from a man aged 30-40 years in good health. The CDR3 reads CASSIRDRGQVGYTF. The CDR3 DNA follows: TGTGCCAGTAGTATCCGGGACAGGGGGCAAGTTGGCTACACCTTC.